Below, 10 T cell receptor beta chains from the same sample are listed, as sequenced in a study of response to subunit inactivated influenza vaccine. TCRdb re-called the RT-PCR reads through MiXCR, storing one row per CDR3 protein. The data contain 300,000 to 350,000 distinct CDR3 sequences, roughly 22% of them seen just once; the ten biggest clones take up about a tenth. The starting material was PBMCs from blood, obtained about 20 months after vaccination. All receptors derive from a man between 50 and 75 years old who received an inactivated influenza vaccine.

This clonotype has at least ten counts. J is TRBJ2-5 and V is TRBV7-2; D is ambiguous. The CDR3 runs 11 residues. The germline V and J ends were trimmed by 5 bases and 2 bases, with 3 bases remaining between them. Germline V gene data show CDR1 as SGHTA and CDR2 as FQGNSA. CDR3 amino acids: CASSIQETQYF. The CDR3 nucleotides read TGTGCCAGCAGCATACAAGAGACCCAGTACTTC. Filled out from reference TRBV7-2 and TRBJ2-5, the complete variable domain reads GAGVSQSPSNKVTEKGKDVELRCDPISGHTALYWYRQSLGQGLEFLIYFQGNSAPDKSGLPSDRFSAERTGGSVSTLTIQRTQQEDSAVYLCASSIQETQYFGPGTRLLVL.

About this clonotype: A much larger clone differs by one base, so this may be a read error. Since the CDR3 does not end with the conserved phenylalanine or tryptophan, this likely comes from a read error. The V gene is TRBV29-1, the J gene TRBJ1-1, with 12 bases fitting TRBD1. Per the germline V gene, CDR1 is SQVTM and CDR2 is ANQGSEA. V shed 6 bases and J 5 bases; nucleotides not matched to a gene: 13. The CDR3 loop spans 16 amino acids. Here the CDR3 reads CSVRRGTGGAGTEAFI. In nucleotides, the CDR3 is TGCAGCGTGAGGCGGGGGACAGGGGGCGCCGGAACTGAAGCTTTCATT.

This clonotype was found many times. The genes are TRBV20-1 and TRBJ2-7; 9 bases line up with TRBD1. This CDR3 contains 15 residues. The trim removed 2 bases at V and 5 bases at J, leaving 10 bases unmatched. The V gene's germline CDR1 is DFQATT and CDR2 SNEGSKA (reference sequence). CDR3 amino acids: CSARPSDRGLDEQYF. The CDR3 region has the DNA TGCAGTGCTAGACCATCGGACAGGGGTTTGGACGAGCAGTACTTC.

This rearrangement joins TRBV27 to TRBJ2-3; the D gene could be TRBD1 or TRBD2 (5 bases each). The CDR3 is made up of 17 amino acids. Trimming removed 4 bases at V and 1 base at J, with 18 bases between. Germline V gene sequence: CDR1 MNHEY, CDR2 SMNVEV (reference sequence). CDR3 region: CASSSLMGTEGTDTQYF. In DNA form, the CDR3 reads TGTGCCAGCAGTTCCCTCATGGGGACGGAGGGCACAGATACGCAGTATTTT.

This clonotype was counted once. Since a much larger clone is just one base distant, this may be a read error. The conserved closing phenylalanine or tryptophan is absent in this CDR3, likely reflecting a read error. This chain joins TRBV12-3 or TRBV12-4 and TRBJ1-2; D gene unclear. The CDR3 runs 15 residues. Deletions cut 2 bases from V and 0 bases from J, with 10 bases between. The CDR3 reads CASSLLYSPNYGYTL. The DNA for the CDR3 is TGTGCCAGCAGTTTACTGTATTCCCCTAACTATGGCTACACCTTG.

The chain is built from TRBV12-3 or TRBV12-4 and TRBJ1-1; possibly TRBD1 for D (6 bases). Trimming took off 6 bases at V and 1 base at J, with 15 bases between the two ends. CDR3 length: 15 residues. The CDR3 protein is CASRTRDKTNTEAFF. For the CDR3, the DNA is TGTGCCAGCAGGACCCGGGACAAGACGAACACTGAAGCTTTCTTT.

At least ten counts were recorded for this clonotype. This chain uses TRBV10-3 with TRBJ1-3, with D perhaps TRBD1 (6 bases). The CDR3 covers 15 residues. Deletions cut 6 bases from V and 0 bases from J, with 12 bases between. Germline CDR1 is ENHRY and CDR2 is SYGVKD. The CDR3 loop is CAIRGLDSSGNTIYF. The CDR3 nucleotides read TGTGCCATCAGGGGCTTGGACAGCTCTGGAAACACCATATATTTT.

The chain recombines TRBV9 with TRBJ2-7; 7 bases are a match to TRBD2. This CDR3 comprises 16 residues. Germline V gene lookup returns CDR1 SGDLS and CDR2 YYNGEE. V shed 0 bases and J 3 bases; nucleotides not matched to a gene: 9. The CDR3 reads CASSVGPSGVGYEQYF. The CDR3, as DNA: TGTGCCAGCAGCGTAGGCCCTAGCGGAGTCGGCTACGAGCAGTACTTC.

The table lists this clonotype with a few counts. The rearrangement uses TRBV7-2 and TRBJ2-3, with a tentative D call TRBD1 (5 bases). Trimming cost V 4 bases and J 5 bases, with 10 bases left between them. This CDR3 is 13 amino acids long. Per germline, CDR1 SGHTA and CDR2 FQGNSA. CDR3 loop: CASSSRQKDTQYF. For the CDR3, the DNA is TGTGCCAGCAGCTCTAGACAGAAAGATACGCAGTATTTT.

This clonotype has ten or more counts. The CDR3 here is CASSLLGGSNQPQHF. DNA for the CDR3: TGTGCCAGCAGTTTGCTCGGAGGGAGCAATCAGCCCCAGCATTTT. The V call is TRBV12-3 or TRBV12-4, the J call TRBJ1-5, with D unclear. Between the trimmed V and J ends, which lost 3 bases and 1 base, there was a span of 10 bases. The CDR3 is made up of 15 amino acids.